This T cell receptor (beta chain) was retrieved from a study of CXCR3-negative and CXCR3-positive naive CD8 T cells. As for the study in general: Total TRB output reached 130 million to 150 million reads, about 1.5 +/- 0.3 million per library.

UMI-labeled TRB cDNA libraries were prepared by 5' RACE. TCRdb re-called the 5' RACE reads and shows each CDR3 protein once, DNA omitted. The sample table sets out about 120,000 distinct CDR3 sequences. Germline loops: CDR1 MGHRA, CDR2 YSYEKL. CDR3 length: 17 amino acids. The chain joins TRBV4-1 to TRBJ2-1; the TRBD1 assignment by TCRdb is unverifiable without DNA. The sequencing input was naive CXCR3- CD8+ T cells from blood. Subset in this sample: CD45RO-CCR7+CD27+CD95- naive CD8+ T cells lacking CXCR3 (TNR3-). The source of this sequence is a human donor in good health. Some clones in this sample may be carry-over from other donors' samples. The CDR3 reads CASSQDQTGVSYNEQFF.